Below are 22 T cell receptor beta chains sequenced from a single sample in a study of long-term antiretroviral therapy in people with HIV. immunoSEQ v3.0 was run at survey level. The table came from immunoSEQ multiplex PCR; TCRdb's copy has only in-frame clones and leaves some out. In the table there are under 30,000 clones, over 70% of which are singletons. The material was unsorted PBMCs, obtained 2.1 years after starting antiretroviral therapy. These receptors came from a man aged 25 to 40 with HIV.

The chain couples TRBV4-3 to TRBJ2-1; 7 nucleotides align to TRBD2. The CDR3 is 15 residues long. Germline trimming cut 5 bases from V and 5 bases from J; bases unmatched to any gene: 9. Germline V CDR1 and CDR2: LGHNA, YSLEER. The CDR3 reads CASSKIGLADNEQFF. CDR3 sequence (DNA): TGCGCCAGCAGCAAGATAGGGCTAGCGGACAATGAGCAGTTCTTC.

The chain carries TRBV27 and TRBJ2-7; 10 bases line up with TRBD2. Germline V CDR1 and CDR2: MNHEY, SMNVEV (reference sequence). CDR3 length: 14 residues. V lost 6 bases, J lost 2 bases, and 4 bases stayed unmatched. CDR3 region: CASRSGRAPYEQYF. The DNA for the CDR3 is TGTGCCAGCAGGAGCGGGAGGGCCCCCTACGAGCAGTACTTC.

The gene calls are TRBV7-2 and TRBJ2-1, with D possibly matching TRBD2 (6 bases). V lost 4 bases, J lost 7 bases, and 23 bases lay in between. The germline V gene encodes CDR1 SGHTA and CDR2 FQGNSA. This CDR3 spans 17 amino acids. CDR3 sequence: CASSSTAGTLRRNEQFF. The CDR3 DNA is TGTGCCAGCAGCTCGACGGCCGGGACTCTCCGGCGGAATGAGCAGTTCTTC.

This clone was seen a handful of times. The chain carries TRBV5-1 and TRBJ2-7; the D gene is possibly TRBD1 (6 bases). CDR1 and CDR2 from the germline V gene are SGHRS and YFSETQ. V dropped 1 base and J dropped 0 bases, with 8 bases sitting between them. The CDR3 has 14 amino acids. The CDR3 region is CASSLRQVSYEQYF. As DNA, the CDR3 is TGCGCCAGCAGCTTGAGACAGGTCTCCTACGAGCAGTACTTC. Full variable domain (rest looked up from reference TRBV5-1 and TRBJ2-7): KAGVTQTPRYLIKTRGQQVTLSCSPISGHRSVSWYQQTPGQGLQFLFEYFSETQRNKGNFPGRFSGRQFSNSRSEMNVSTLELGDSALYLCASSLRQVSYEQYFGPGTRLTVT.

The gene calls are TRBV7-9 and TRBJ2-7; D possibly uses TRBD1 or TRBD2 (6 bases each). There are 14 residues in the CDR3. V lost 0 bases and J 4 bases, leaving 10 bases between the germline ends. Germline V gene sequence: CDR1 SEHNR, CDR2 FQNEAQ (reference sequence). CDR3 coding DNA: TGTGCCAGCAGCTTAGCGGGGGGCAGTTACGAGCAGTACTTC. Its translation is CASSLAGGSYEQYF.

V gene TRBV11-2 combines with J gene TRBJ2-3; no reliable D call. Germline V lookup: CDR1 SGHAT, CDR2 FQNNGV. The length of the CDR3 is 15 residues. V lost 0 bases and J lost 5, with 12 bases in between. CDR3 DNA sequence: TGTGCCAGCAGCTTAGACACGGACGGATTAGATACGCAGTATTTT. Its translation is CASSLDTDGLDTQYF.

V is TRBV13 and J is TRBJ2-6, with D maybe TRBD2 (5 bases). Germline CDR1 and CDR2: PRHDT and FYEKMQ (reference sequence). V lost 4 bases and J 0 bases, leaving 7 bases between the germline ends. The CDR3 consists of 15 residues. CDR3 nucleotide sequence: TGTGCCAGCAGCTCCGGGATCTCTGGGGCCAACGTCCTGACTTTC. The encoded protein is CASSSGISGANVLTF.

For the CDR3, the DNA is TGTGCCAGCAGCTTGAATCGCGACAGGGGAACCTTC. Encoded protein: CASSLNRDRGTF. V is TRBV5-6 and J is TRBJ1-2, with 8 bases fitting TRBD1. Germline CDR1 and CDR2: SGHDT and YYEEEE. CDR3 size: 12 residues. V dropped 1 base and J dropped 14; count of bases not matched to a gene: 7.

This clone was detected once. The rearrangement links TRBV19 to TRBJ2-1, with D perhaps given as TRBD1 or TRBD2 (5 bases each). This CDR3 has 15 residues. The germline V gene encodes CDR1 LNHDA and CDR2 SQIVND (reference sequence). V gave up 4 bases and J gave up 9 bases, with 19 bases separating them. CDR3 region: CASSRDANLGSEQFF. CDR3 bases: TGTGCCAGTAGTAGGGACGCCAACTTGGGGAGTGAGCAGTTCTTC. Filled out from reference TRBV19 and TRBJ2-1, the complete variable domain reads DGGITQSPKYLFRKEGQNVTLSCEQNLNHDAMYWYRQDPGQGLRLIYYSQIVNDFQKGDIAEGYSVSREKKESFPLTVTSAQKNPTAFYLCASSRDANLGSEQFFGPGTRLTVL.

The rearrangement joins TRBV6-6 to TRBJ2-7, with 13 bases aligning to TRBD2. V dropped 5 bases and J dropped 3; count of bases not matched to a gene: 4. CDR1 and CDR2 (germline): MNHNY, SVGAGI (reference sequence). This CDR3 contains 15 residues. CDR3 amino acids: CASSPGLAGSYEQYF. CDR3 DNA: TGTGCCAGCAGTCCGGGACTAGCGGGGAGCTACGAGCAGTACTTC.

The chain is built from TRBV7-9 and TRBJ2-1, with D possibly being TRBD1 (5 bases). Trimming removed 0 bases from V and 3 bases from J, with 9 bases in between. This CDR3 region has 15 residues. The germline V gene has CDR1 SEHNR and CDR2 FQNEAQ (reference sequence). The CDR3 region has the DNA TGTGCCAGCAGCTTAGCGGACAACTACTACAATGAGCAGTTCTTC. Translation: CASSLADNYYNEQFF.

The gene calls are TRBV7-9 and TRBJ1-1, with 7 bases matching TRBD1. J gave up 4 bases and V 5 bases, and 7 bases lay outside the gene matches. The germline CDR1 and CDR2 sequences are SEHNR and FQNEAQ (reference sequence). The CDR3 is made up of 14 amino acids. This CDR3 is CASSQGGGFTEAFF. CDR3 coding DNA: TGTGCCAGCAGCCAAGGAGGGGGCTTCACTGAAGCTTTCTTT.

The chain joins TRBV11-2 to TRBJ2-7; no reliable D call. Germline V lookup: CDR1 SGHAT, CDR2 FQNNGV. CDR3 length equals 12 residues. V was shortened by 1 base and J by 3 bases, with 4 bases between the two germline ends. The CDR3 is CASSLVVYEQYF. The CDR3 nucleotides are TGTGCCAGCAGCTTAGTTGTCTACGAGCAGTACTTC.

This clone has only a few counts. The chain carries TRBV7-6 and TRBJ2-7, with D possibly TRBD2 on 6 matching bases. This CDR3 has 18 residues. Germline CDR1 SGHVS, CDR2 FNYEAQ. V gave up 6 bases and J gave up 1 base, with 25 bases separating them. CDR3 bases: TGTGCCAGCAGTTCCAGAAGGGCGGAACTAGCCGATTCCTACGAGCAGTACTTC. This encodes CASSSRRAELADSYEQYF.

The rearrangement uses TRBV14 and TRBJ2-1, with 9 bases aligning to TRBD2. Per the germline V gene, CDR1 is SGHDN and CDR2 is FVKESK. The CDR3 runs to 18 residues. V lost 0 bases, J lost 12 bases, and 18 bases stayed unmatched. CDR3 protein: CASSQDGTGLAGIRGQFF. The CDR3 DNA reads TGTGCCAGCAGCCAAGACGGGACGGGGCTAGCGGGGATACGGGGGCAGTTCTTC.

The chain employs TRBV6-5 and TRBJ1-3; no reliable D call. Trimming pared 7 bases from V and 0 bases from J, leaving 10 bases between. The CDR3 has 14 amino acids. The germline CDR1 and CDR2 sequences are MNHEY and SVGAGI. The chain's CDR3 is CASKQQDSGNTIYF. The CDR3 DNA reads TGTGCCAGCAAGCAACAAGACTCTGGAAACACCATATATTTT.

The V call is TRBV28, the J call TRBJ2-1; 7 nucleotides agree with TRBD2. The CDR3 runs 19 residues. Germline CDR1 reads MDHEN; CDR2 reads SYDVKM. V lost 7 bases and J lost 4; bases outside the gene matches: 22. The chain's CDR3 is CASIKAGREGSGKYNEQFF. CDR3 nucleotides: TGTGCCAGCATCAAAGCAGGGAGGGAAGGAAGCGGAAAATACAATGAGCAGTTCTTC.

V is TRBV25-1 and J is TRBJ1-2, with 8 bases matching TRBD1. Germline CDR1 MGHDK, CDR2 SYGVNS. V shed 3 bases and J 7 bases; nucleotides not matched to a gene: 10. The length of the CDR3 is 15 residues. This CDR3 is CASSDPNRGLSGYTF. The CDR3 nucleotides are TGTGCCAGCAGTGATCCGAACAGGGGGTTATCTGGCTACACCTTC.

A single count supports this clone. The chain employs TRBV19 and TRBJ1-5, with D unresolved. With 6 bases removed from V and 2 bases from J, the gap between germline ends came to 17 bases. The CDR3 sequence is 16 residues long. The germline V gene has CDR1 LNHDA and CDR2 SQIVND (reference sequence). This chain's CDR3 is CASRNSPLPGNQPQHF. The CDR3 region has the DNA TGTGCCAGTAGGAATTCACCGCTGCCCGGCAATCAGCCCCAGCATTTT.

This clone was detected only once. The J gene is TRBJ2-5, the V gene TRBV7-9; no firm D call. The length of the CDR3 is 11 residues. From germline, CDR1 is SEHNR and CDR2 FQNEAQ (reference sequence). Trimming stripped 6 bases from V and 4 bases from J, with 6 bases between. CDR3 in amino acids: CASSRRETQYF. CDR3 DNA: TGTGCCAGCAGTCGAAGAGAGACCCAGTACTTC.

The chain couples TRBV10-3 to TRBJ2-1, with D tentatively TRBD2 (5 bases). Trimming left V 0 bases short and J 5 bases short, with 11 bases between. Per germline, CDR1 ENHRY and CDR2 SYGVKD. The CDR3 is made up of 15 amino acids. CDR3: CAISESIATDNEQFF. The CDR3 coding sequence is TGTGCCATCAGTGAGTCGATAGCGACGGACAATGAGCAGTTCTTC.

The chain recombines TRBV28 with TRBJ1-2, with TRBD1 identical over 9 bases. V trimming: 3 bases; J trimming: 5 bases; junction bases outside the gene matches: 4. The germline CDR1 and CDR2 sequences are MDHEN and SYDVKM. The CDR3 is 14 residues long. DNA of the CDR3: TGTGCCAGCAGTTTTGGTGGACAGGGGTATGGCTACACCTTC. It is translated as CASSFGGQGYGYTF.